This T cell receptor beta chain was documented in a study of early T cells in non-severe SARS-CoV-2 infection. Trimming removed 4 bases at V and 5 bases at J, with 14 bases between. CDR1 LGHDT and CDR2 YNNKEL come from the germline V gene (reference sequence). This CDR3 contains 14 residues. TCRdb reprocessed the 5' RACE reads with MiXCR, giving one entry per CDR3 protein. In the table there are more than 15,000 distinct CDR3 sequences, around 5.6% of which are singletons. This clonotype was counted many times. The TCR sequence derives from an adult who was a healthcare worker with PCR-confirmed SARS-CoV-2 infection or an uninfected control (not recorded which). This sample comprised whole blood, obtained at baseline. The chain combines TRBV3-1 with TRBJ2-5; D might be TRBD1 (6 bases). CDR3 loop: CASSPHRVSETQYF. DNA for the CDR3: TGTGCCAGCAGCCCCCACAGGGTTTCGGAGACCCAGTACTTC.